The rows below give T cell receptor beta chains drawn from one sample of a study of OX40 agonist ivuxolimab in advanced cancers. Assay: immunoSEQ multiplex PCR; the TCRdb copy retains only in-frame clones and omits some. Of fewer than 8,500 clones listed, roughly 89% were seen once; the top ten hold 1.5% to 2%. The sample was CD4+ or CD8+ T cells sorted from blood, taken in a trial of the OX40 agonist ivuxolimab. The receptors shown here come from an adult with an advanced solid tumor such as melanoma, head and neck, liver or kidney cancer. CDR3s include the opening cysteine and the closing phenylalanine or tryptophan. The D gene is left open where the match is weak. Clone size, where shown, is once, few, many, or a class for clones that have expanded.

CDR3 length: 15
V gene: TRBV28
D gene: NA
clone size: once
J gene: TRBJ1-6
CDR3 protein: CASTPGTASLAPLHF
CDR3 DNA: TGTGCCAGCACCCCCGGGACGGCAAGCTTGGCACCCCTCCACTTT

CDR3 length: 16
V gene: TRBV7-2
D gene: NA
clone size: NA
J gene: TRBJ1-4
CDR3 protein: CASSLTSGTSNEKLFF
CDR3 DNA: TGTGCCAGCAGCCTAACCTCCGGGACAAGCAATGAAAAACTGTTTTTT

CDR3 length: 15
V gene: TRBV6-6
D gene: NA
clone size: NA
J gene: TRBJ2-3
CDR3 protein: CASRIQGTSTDTQYF
CDR3 DNA: TGTGCCAGCAGAATACAGGGTACTAGCACAGATACGCAGTATTTT

CDR3 length: 17
V gene: TRBV7-9
D gene: TRBD1
clone size: once
J gene: TRBJ2-2
CDR3 protein: CASSGTSGTGDTGELFF
CDR3 DNA: TGTGCCAGCAGCGGCACCTCCGGGACAGGGGACACCGGGGAGCTGTTTTTT

CDR3 length: 12
V gene: TRBV19
D gene: NA
clone size: NA
J gene: TRBJ2-3
CDR3 protein: CASRLSGDTQYF
CDR3 DNA: TGTGCCAGTAGACTTAGCGGAGATACGCAGTATTTT

CDR3 length: 15
V gene: TRBV5-1
D gene: TRBD2
clone size: NA
J gene: TRBJ2-3
CDR3 protein: CASSLASGETDTQYF
CDR3 DNA: TGCGCCAGCAGCTTGGCTAGCGGGGAAACAGATACGCAGTATTTT

CDR3 length: 14
V gene: TRBV2
D gene: TRBD1
clone size: few
J gene: TRBJ1-6
CDR3 protein: CASSGQGAGSPLHF
CDR3 DNA: TGTGCCAGCAGTGGACAGGGGGCTGGTTCACCCCTCCACTTT

CDR3 length: 12
V gene: TRBV4-1
D gene: NA
clone size: NA
J gene: TRBJ1-2
CDR3 protein: CASSRRDDELTF
CDR3 DNA: TGCGCCAGCAGCCGCCGGGACGATGAGCTCACCTTC

CDR3 length: 15
V gene: TRBV9
D gene: TRBD1
clone size: NA
J gene: TRBJ1-5
CDR3 protein: CASSVQGASNQPQHF
CDR3 DNA: TGTGCCAGCAGCGTTCAGGGGGCAAGCAATCAGCCCCAGCATTTT

CDR3 length: 13
V gene: TRBV27
D gene: NA
clone size: NA
J gene: TRBJ1-6
CDR3 protein: CASSLRHSSPLHF
CDR3 DNA: TGTGCCAGCAGTTTACGTCATTCATCACCCCTCCACTTT

CDR3 length: 11
V gene: TRBV20-1
D gene: NA
clone size: NA
J gene: TRBJ2-7
CDR3 protein: CSARDQYEQYF
CDR3 DNA: TGCAGTGCTAGAGACCAATACGAGCAGTACTTC

CDR3 length: 19
V gene: TRBV7-9
D gene: NA
clone size: NA
J gene: TRBJ2-6
CDR3 protein: CASSSGLRGAVSGANVLTF
CDR3 DNA: TGTGCCAGCAGCTCGGGTCTTAGGGGGGCCGTCTCTGGGGCCAACGTCCTGACTTTC

CDR3 length: 15
V gene: TRBV7-2
D gene: NA
clone size: NA
J gene: TRBJ2-7
CDR3 protein: CASSPGTGGTYERYF
CDR3 DNA: TGTGCCAGCAGCCCGGGGACTGGCGGGACCTACGAGCGGTACTTC

CDR3 length: 14
V gene: TRBV2
D gene: TRBD1
clone size: NA
J gene: TRBJ1-6
CDR3 protein: CARTTGGGNSPLHF
CDR3 DNA: TGTGCCAGAACTACAGGGGGCGGGAATTCACCCCTCCACTTT

CDR3 length: 13
V gene: TRBV6-5
D gene: NA
clone size: NA
J gene: TRBJ2-3
CDR3 protein: CASSNPRTDTQYF
CDR3 DNA: TGTGCCAGCAGTAATCCCCGCACAGATACGCAGTATTTT

CDR3 length: 15
V gene: TRBV18
D gene: TRBD1
clone size: NA
J gene: TRBJ2-3
CDR3 protein: CASSADRGGADTQYF
CDR3 DNA: TGTGCCAGCTCAGCGGACAGGGGGGGAGCAGATACGCAGTATTTT

CDR3 length: 12
V gene: TRBV7-1
D gene: NA
clone size: NA
J gene: TRBJ2-7
CDR3 protein: CASSLRLVEQYF
CDR3 DNA: TGTGCCAGCAGCCTCAGACTAGTCGAGCAGTACTTC

CDR3 length: 15
V gene: TRBV28
D gene: NA
clone size: NA
J gene: TRBJ2-1
CDR3 protein: CASSLAGDVRHEQFF
CDR3 DNA: TGTGCCAGCAGTTTAGCAGGCGACGTGCGCCATGAGCAGTTCTTC

CDR3 length: 14
V gene: TRBV9
D gene: NA
clone size: NA
J gene: TRBJ2-2
CDR3 protein: CASSVGMGPGELFF
CDR3 DNA: TGTGCCAGCAGCGTAGGGATGGGGCCGGGGGAGCTGTTTTTT

CDR3 length: 15
V gene: TRBV6-1
D gene: NA
clone size: NA
J gene: TRBJ1-1
CDR3 protein: CASSEPGRGGTEAFF
CDR3 DNA: TGTGCCAGCAGTGAACCCGGCAGGGGAGGGACTGAAGCTTTCTTT

CDR3 length: 14
V gene: TRBV18
D gene: NA
clone size: NA
J gene: TRBJ2-2
CDR3 protein: CASSPLDSTGELFF
CDR3 DNA: TGTGCCAGCTCACCGCTAGACAGCACCGGGGAGCTGTTTTTT

CDR3 length: 16
V gene: TRBV10-1
D gene: NA
clone size: NA
J gene: TRBJ2-6
CDR3 protein: CASSESGHPGANVLTF
CDR3 DNA: TGCGCCAGCAGTGAGTCGGGACACCCTGGGGCCAACGTCCTGACTTTC

CDR3 length: 13
V gene: TRBV7-3
D gene: NA
clone size: NA
J gene: TRBJ2-3
CDR3 protein: CASSSGLYDTQYF
CDR3 DNA: TGTGCCAGCAGCTCGGGACTTTACGATACGCAGTATTTT